The 3 T cell receptor beta chains presented below share a single source sample, sequenced in a study of T cell responses to AZD1222 COVID-19 vaccine. TCRdb keeps only in-frame clones here, not all; method: immunoSEQ multiplex PCR. The sample carries approximately 150,000 clones, 80% to 90% recorded once. The sample was peripheral blood, taken on day 0 of AZD1222 vaccination. The receptor set was obtained from an adult in good health.

The chain joins TRBV5-1 to TRBJ1-6; TRBD1 agrees at 12 bases. Germline V gives CDR1 SGHRS, CDR2 YFSETQ. The CDR3 loop spans 16 amino acids. The V and J ends lost 5 bases and 5 bases, in that order; junction bases with no gene match: 5. The CDR3 spells CASRGTGGADNSPLHF. CDR3 nucleotide sequence: TGCGCCAGCAGGGGGACAGGGGGCGCCGATAATTCACCCCTCCACTTT.

J is TRBJ2-5 and V is TRBV19; TRBD2 aligns across 8 bases. With 7 bases clipped from V and 1 base from J, the junction kept 5 bases outside the gene matches. Germline CDR1 is LNHDA and CDR2 is SQIVND (reference sequence). The CDR3 is made up of 14 amino acids. CDR3 DNA: TGTGCCAGTACCCTAGCGGGCAGCCAAGAGACCCAGTACTTC. Residues: CASTLAGSQETQYF.

This clone was observed a single time. This chain links TRBV28 with TRBJ1-5; 9 nucleotides match TRBD1. V shed 5 bases and J 1 base; nucleotides not matched to a gene: 6. Germline CDR1 MDHEN, CDR2 SYDVKM. This CDR3 is 16 amino acids long. This chain's CDR3 is CASSVTGTGSNQPQHF. In nucleotides, the CDR3 is TGTGCCAGCAGTGTAACCGGGACAGGGAGCAATCAGCCCCAGCATTTT.